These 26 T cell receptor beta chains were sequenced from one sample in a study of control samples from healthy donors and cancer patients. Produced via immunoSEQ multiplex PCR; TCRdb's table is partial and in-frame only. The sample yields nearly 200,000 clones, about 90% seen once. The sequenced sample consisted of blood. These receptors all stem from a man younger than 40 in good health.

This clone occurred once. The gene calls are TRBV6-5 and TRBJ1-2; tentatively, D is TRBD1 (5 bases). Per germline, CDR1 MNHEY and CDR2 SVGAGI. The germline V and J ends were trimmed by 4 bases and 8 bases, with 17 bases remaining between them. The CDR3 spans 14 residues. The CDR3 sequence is CASSFSRVGTGYTF. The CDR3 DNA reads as TGTGCCAGCAGTTTTTCCAGGGTCGGAACCGGCTACACCTTC.

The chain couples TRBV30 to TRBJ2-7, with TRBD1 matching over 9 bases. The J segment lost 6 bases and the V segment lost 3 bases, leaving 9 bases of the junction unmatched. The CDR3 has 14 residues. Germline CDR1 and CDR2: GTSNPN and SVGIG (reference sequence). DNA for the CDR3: TGTGCCTGGAGCCCCGGGACAGGGTTTAGCGAGCAGTACTTC. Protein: CAWSPGTGFSEQYF.

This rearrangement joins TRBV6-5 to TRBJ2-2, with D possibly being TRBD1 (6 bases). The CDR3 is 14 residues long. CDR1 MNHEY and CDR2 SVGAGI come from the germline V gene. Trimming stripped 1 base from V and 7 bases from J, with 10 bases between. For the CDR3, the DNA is TGTGCCAGCAGTTACTACCAGGGGTTCGGGGAGCTGTTTTTT. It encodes CASSYYQGFGELFF.

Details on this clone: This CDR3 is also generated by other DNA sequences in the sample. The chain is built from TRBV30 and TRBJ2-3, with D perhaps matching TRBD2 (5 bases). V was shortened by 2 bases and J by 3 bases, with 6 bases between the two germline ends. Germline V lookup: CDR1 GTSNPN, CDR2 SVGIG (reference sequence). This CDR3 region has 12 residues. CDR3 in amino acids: CAWSTGTDTQYF. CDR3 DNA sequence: TGTGCCTGGAGTACGGGAACAGATACGCAGTATTTT.

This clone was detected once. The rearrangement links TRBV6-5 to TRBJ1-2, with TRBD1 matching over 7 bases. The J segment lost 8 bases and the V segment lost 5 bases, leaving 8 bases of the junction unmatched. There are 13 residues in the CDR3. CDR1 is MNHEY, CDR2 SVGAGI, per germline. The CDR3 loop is CASSTGVLGGYTF. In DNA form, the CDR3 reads TGTGCCAGCAGTACAGGGGTCCTGGGAGGCTACACCTTC.

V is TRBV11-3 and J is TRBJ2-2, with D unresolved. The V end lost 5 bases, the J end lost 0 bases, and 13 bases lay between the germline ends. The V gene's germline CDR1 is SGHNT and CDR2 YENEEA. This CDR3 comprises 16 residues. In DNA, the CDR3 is TGTGCCAGCAGCAGAGATGGCGGAGCGAACACCGGGGAGCTGTTTTTT. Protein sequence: CASSRDGGANTGELFF.

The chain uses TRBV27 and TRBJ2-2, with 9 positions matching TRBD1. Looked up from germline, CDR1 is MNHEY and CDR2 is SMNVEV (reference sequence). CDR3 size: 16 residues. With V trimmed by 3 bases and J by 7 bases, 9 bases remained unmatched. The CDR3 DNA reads TGTGCCAGCAGTTTCTGGCACAGGGGGCCAGGCGGGGAGCTGTTTTTT. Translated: CASSFWHRGPGGELFF.

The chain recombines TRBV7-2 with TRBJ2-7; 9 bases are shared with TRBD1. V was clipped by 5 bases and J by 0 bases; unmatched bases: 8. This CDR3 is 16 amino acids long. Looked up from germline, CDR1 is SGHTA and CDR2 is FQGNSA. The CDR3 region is CASSQTGGKTSYEQYF. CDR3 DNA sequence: TGTGCCAGCAGCCAAACAGGGGGCAAAACCTCCTACGAGCAGTACTTC. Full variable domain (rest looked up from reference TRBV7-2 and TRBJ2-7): GAGVSQSPSNKVTEKGKDVELRCDPISGHTALYWYRQSLGQGLEFLIYFQGNSAPDKSGLPSDRFSAERTGGSVSTLTIQRTQQEDSAVYLCASSQTGGKTSYEQYFGPGTRLTVT.

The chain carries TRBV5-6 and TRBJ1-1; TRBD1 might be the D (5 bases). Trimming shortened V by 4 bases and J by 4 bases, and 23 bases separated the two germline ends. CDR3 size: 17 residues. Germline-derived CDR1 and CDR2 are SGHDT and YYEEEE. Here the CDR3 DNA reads TGTGCCAGCAGCATGGGGATAACAGGCCCTGTTGTCACTGAAGCTTTCTTT. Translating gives CASSMGITGPVVTEAFF.

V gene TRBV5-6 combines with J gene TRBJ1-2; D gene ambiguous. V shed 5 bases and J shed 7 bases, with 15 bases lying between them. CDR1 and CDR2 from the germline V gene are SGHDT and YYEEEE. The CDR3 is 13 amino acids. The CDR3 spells CASRVRGFAGYTF. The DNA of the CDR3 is TGTGCCAGCAGGGTACGGGGATTCGCTGGCTACACCTTC.

Here the CDR3 reads CASSLLMGNQPQHF. DNA of the CDR3: TGTGCCAGCAGCTTACTGATGGGCAATCAGCCCCAGCATTTT. The chain employs TRBV7-2 and TRBJ1-5; D remains unclear. The germline CDR1 and CDR2 sequences are SGHTA and FQGNSA. V was trimmed by 2 bases and J by 2 bases, leaving 7 bases between them. The CDR3 is 14 residues long.

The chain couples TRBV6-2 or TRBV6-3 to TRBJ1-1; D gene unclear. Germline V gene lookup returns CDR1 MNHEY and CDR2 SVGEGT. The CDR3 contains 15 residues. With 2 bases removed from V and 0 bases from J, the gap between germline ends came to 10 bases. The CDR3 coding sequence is TGTGCCAGCAGTTACGGAGGGTTTTTGAACACTGAAGCTTTCTTT. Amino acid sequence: CASSYGGFLNTEAFF.

As DNA, the CDR3 is TGTGCCAGCATAGAGCGGCGCCGCACAGATACGCAGTATTTT. Translation gives CASIERRRTDTQYF. This chain connects TRBV5-8 to TRBJ2-3, with D maybe TRBD2 (5 bases). Germline V gene lookup returns CDR1 SGHTS and CDR2 YDEGEE. This CDR3 comprises 14 residues. The germline V and J ends were trimmed by 6 bases and 1 base, with 12 bases remaining between them.

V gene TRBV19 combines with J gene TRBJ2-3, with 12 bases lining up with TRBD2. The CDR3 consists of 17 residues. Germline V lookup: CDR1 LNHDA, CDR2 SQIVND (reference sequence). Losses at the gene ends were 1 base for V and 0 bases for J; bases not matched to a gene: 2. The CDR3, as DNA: TGTGCCAGTAGTATAGGAGGACTAGCGGGGAGCACAGATACGCAGTATTTT. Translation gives CASSIGGLAGSTDTQYF. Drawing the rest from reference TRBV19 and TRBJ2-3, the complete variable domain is DGGITQSPKYLFRKEGQNVTLSCEQNLNHDAMYWYRQDPGQGLRLIYYSQIVNDFQKGDIAEGYSVSREKKESFPLTVTSAQKNPTAFYLCASSIGGLAGSTDTQYFGPGTRLTVL.

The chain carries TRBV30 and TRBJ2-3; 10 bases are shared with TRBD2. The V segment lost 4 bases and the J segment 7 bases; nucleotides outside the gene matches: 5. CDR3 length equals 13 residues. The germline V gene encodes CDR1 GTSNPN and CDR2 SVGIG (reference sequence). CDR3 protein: CAWILAGTNTQYF. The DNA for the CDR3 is TGTGCCTGGATACTAGCGGGAACTAATACGCAGTATTTT. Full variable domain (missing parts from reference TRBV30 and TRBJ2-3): SQTIHQWPATLVQPVGSPLSLECTVEGTSNPNLYWYRQAAGRGLQLLFYSVGIGQISSEVPQNLSASRPQDRQFILSSKKLLLSDSGFYLCAWILAGTNTQYFGPGTRLTVL.

The CDR3 coding sequence is TGTGCCAGCAGTGAATGGGACAGGGGGTATGGCTACACCTTC. Translation: CASSEWDRGYGYTF. This chain connects TRBV2 to TRBJ1-2; 11 bases fit TRBD1. V was pared by 2 bases and J by 5 bases, with 1 base of the junction left unmatched. Germline CDR1 SNHLY, CDR2 FYNNEI. There are 14 residues in the CDR3.

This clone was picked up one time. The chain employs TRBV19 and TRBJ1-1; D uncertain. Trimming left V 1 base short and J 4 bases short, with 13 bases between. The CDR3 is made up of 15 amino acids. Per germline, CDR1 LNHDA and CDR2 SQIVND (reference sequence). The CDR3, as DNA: TGTGCCAGTAGTATAGGTGCAGCTGGGAGCACTGAAGCTTTCTTT. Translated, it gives CASSIGAAGSTEAFF. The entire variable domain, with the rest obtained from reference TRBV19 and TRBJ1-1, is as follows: DGGITQSPKYLFRKEGQNVTLSCEQNLNHDAMYWYRQDPGQGLRLIYYSQIVNDFQKGDIAEGYSVSREKKESFPLTVTSAQKNPTAFYLCASSIGAAGSTEAFFGQGTRLTVV.

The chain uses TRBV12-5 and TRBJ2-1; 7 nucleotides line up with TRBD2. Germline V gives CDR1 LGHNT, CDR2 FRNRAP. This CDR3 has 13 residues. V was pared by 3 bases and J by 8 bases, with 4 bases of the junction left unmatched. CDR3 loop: CASGFYGRDEQFF. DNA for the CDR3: TGTGCTAGTGGTTTTTATGGGAGGGATGAGCAGTTCTTC.

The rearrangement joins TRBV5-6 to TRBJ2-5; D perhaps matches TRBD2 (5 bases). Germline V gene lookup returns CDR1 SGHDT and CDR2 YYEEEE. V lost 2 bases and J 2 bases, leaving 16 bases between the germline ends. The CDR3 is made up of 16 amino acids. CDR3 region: CASSFYSQRLQETQYF. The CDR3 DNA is TGTGCCAGCAGCTTCTACTCCCAGCGGCTGCAAGAGACCCAGTACTTC.

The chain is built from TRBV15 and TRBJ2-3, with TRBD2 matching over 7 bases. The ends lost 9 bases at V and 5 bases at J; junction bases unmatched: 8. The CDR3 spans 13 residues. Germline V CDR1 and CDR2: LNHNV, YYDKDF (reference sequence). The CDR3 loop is CATRTRWGDTQYF. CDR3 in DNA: TGTGCCACGAGGACTAGGTGGGGAGATACGCAGTATTTT.

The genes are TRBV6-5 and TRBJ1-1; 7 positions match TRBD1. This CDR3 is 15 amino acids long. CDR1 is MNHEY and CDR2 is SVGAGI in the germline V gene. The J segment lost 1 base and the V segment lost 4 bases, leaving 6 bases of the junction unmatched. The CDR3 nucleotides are TGTGCCAGCAGTTTTACAGGGGTGGGGAACACTGAAGCTTTCTTT. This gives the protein CASSFTGVGNTEAFF.

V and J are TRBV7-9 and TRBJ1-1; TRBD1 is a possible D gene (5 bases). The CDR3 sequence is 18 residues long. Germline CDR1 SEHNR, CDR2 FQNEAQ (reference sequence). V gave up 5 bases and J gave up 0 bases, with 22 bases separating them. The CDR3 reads CASSAPQGRLNLNTEAFF. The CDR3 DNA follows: TGTGCCAGCAGCGCTCCCCAGGGACGGTTAAACTTGAACACTGAAGCTTTCTTT.

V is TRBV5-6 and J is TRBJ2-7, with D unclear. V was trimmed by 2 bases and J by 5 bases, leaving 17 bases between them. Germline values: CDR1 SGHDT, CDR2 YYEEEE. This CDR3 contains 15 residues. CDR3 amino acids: CASSFRFRLGNEQYF. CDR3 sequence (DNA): TGTGCCAGCAGCTTCAGATTCCGGCTGGGGAACGAGCAGTACTTC.

The CDR3 spells CSASPGPGAFF. DNA for the CDR3: TGCAGTGCTAGCCCGGGCCCAGGGGCTTTCTTT. The chain employs TRBV20-1 and TRBJ1-1, with D possibly being TRBD1 (5 bases). The CDR3 is 11 residues long. In germline, CDR1 is DFQATT, CDR2 SNEGSKA (reference sequence). Trimming stripped 3 bases from V and 11 bases from J, with 13 bases between.

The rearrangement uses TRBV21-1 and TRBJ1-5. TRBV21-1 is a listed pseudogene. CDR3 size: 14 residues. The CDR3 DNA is TGTGCCAGCAGTCTAGGCGCAGCTTATCAGCCCCAGCATTTT. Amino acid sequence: CASSLGAAYQPQHF.

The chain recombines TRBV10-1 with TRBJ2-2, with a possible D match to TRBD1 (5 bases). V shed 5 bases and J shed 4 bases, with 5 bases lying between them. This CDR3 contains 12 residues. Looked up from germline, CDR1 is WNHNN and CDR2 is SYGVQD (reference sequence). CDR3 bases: TGCGCCAGCAGTAGGGGCACCGGGGAGCTGTTTTTT. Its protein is CASSRGTGELFF.